These T cell receptor beta chains were read from a single sample in a study of T cell responses to AZD1222 COVID-19 vaccine. Libraries were prepared by immunoSEQ multiplex PCR; TCRdb keeps only in-frame clonotypes and omits some of them. The sample carries over 130,000 clones, 80% to 95% recorded once. The input for sequencing was peripheral blood, taken 28 days after the second AZD1222 dose. The receptors derive from an adult who received the AZD1222 COVID-19 vaccine. CDR3s include the opening cysteine and the closing phenylalanine or tryptophan.

J	V	CDR3
TRBJ1-1	TRBV2	CASSEPYRGAEAFF
TRBJ2-7	TRBV5-4	CASSLSGSVSYEQYF
TRBJ1-5	TRBV5-1	CASSLDGGTVHQPQHF
TRBJ2-3	TRBV9	CASSQSGRASTDTQYF
TRBJ1-6	TRBV6-5	CASSGVNSPLHF
TRBJ1-1	TRBV27	CASSLEQVAFDTEAFF
TRBJ2-3	TRBV18	CASSPVGGSGTDTQYF
TRBJ1-1	TRBV30	CAWSPGQLITEAFF
TRBJ1-1	TRBV27	CASSSGHNTEAFF
TRBJ2-7	TRBV12-3/TRBV12-4	CASSLSGEQYF
TRBJ2-1	TRBV30	CAWSYSSYNEQFF
TRBJ2-7	TRBV7-9	CASSSGLAGDFYEQYF
TRBJ1-2	TRBV27	CASSSAAGYGYTF
TRBJ1-1	TRBV10-1	CASRGGVGAFF
TRBJ2-1	TRBV19	CASSIQGFHYNEQFF
TRBJ2-3	TRBV6-5	CASSWQGDTQYF
TRBJ2-1	TRBV24-1	CATSDLSPNEQFF
TRBJ1-5	TRBV13	CASSLGQRNQPQHF
TRBJ1-2	TRBV11-2	CASSSTGVGYTF
TRBJ1-1	TRBV7-8	CASSPSTGQVTEAFF
TRBJ2-1	TRBV19	CATRRQPNSYNEQFF
TRBJ1-2	TRBV6-5	CASRPLGGFYGYTF
TRBJ1-4	TRBV6-1	CASSELGPSDEKLFF
TRBJ2-1	TRBV5-4	CASSLETGGWNEQFF
TRBJ2-6	TRBV30	CAWSNTGAGANVLTF
TRBJ2-7	TRBV5-4	CASSSHSTGPYEQYF
TRBJ2-5	TRBV5-6	CASSLGQGRVETQYF
TRBJ1-1	TRBV12-5	CASGLSREAFF
TRBJ2-7	TRBV10-1	CATGRTSYEQYF
TRBJ2-2	TRBV21-1	CASSKAPGPVRPRDTGELFF
TRBJ1-3	TRBV18	CASSPLSGLSSGNTIYF
TRBJ2-1	TRBV19	CASSPKRAIQFF
TRBJ2-2	TRBV5-1	CASSPFSGRATGELFF